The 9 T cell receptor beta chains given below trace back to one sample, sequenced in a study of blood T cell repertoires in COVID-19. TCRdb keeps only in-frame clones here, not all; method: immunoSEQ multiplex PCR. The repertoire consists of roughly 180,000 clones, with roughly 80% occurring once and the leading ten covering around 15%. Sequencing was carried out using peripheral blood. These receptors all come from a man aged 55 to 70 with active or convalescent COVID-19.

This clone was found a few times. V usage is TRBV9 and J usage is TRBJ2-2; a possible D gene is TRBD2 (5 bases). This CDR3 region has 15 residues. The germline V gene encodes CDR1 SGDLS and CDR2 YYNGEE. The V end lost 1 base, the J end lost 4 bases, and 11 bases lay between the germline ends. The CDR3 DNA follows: TGTGCCAGCAGCGTACAACTAGGCGGCACCGGGGAGCTGTTTTTT. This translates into CASSVQLGGTGELFF.

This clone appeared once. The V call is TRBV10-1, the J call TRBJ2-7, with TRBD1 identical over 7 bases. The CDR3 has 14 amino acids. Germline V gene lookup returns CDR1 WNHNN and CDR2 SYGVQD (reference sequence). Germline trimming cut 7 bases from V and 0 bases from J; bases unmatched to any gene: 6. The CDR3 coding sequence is TGCGCCAGCAACCAGGACAGGTACTCCTACGAGCAGTACTTC. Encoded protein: CASNQDRYSYEQYF.

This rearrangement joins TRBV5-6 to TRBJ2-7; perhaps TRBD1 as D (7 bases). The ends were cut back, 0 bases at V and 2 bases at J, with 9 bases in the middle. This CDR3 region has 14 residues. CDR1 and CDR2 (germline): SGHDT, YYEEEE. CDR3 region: CASSLVRGAYEQYF. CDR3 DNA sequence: TGTGCCAGCAGCTTGGTCAGGGGGGCCTACGAGCAGTACTTC.

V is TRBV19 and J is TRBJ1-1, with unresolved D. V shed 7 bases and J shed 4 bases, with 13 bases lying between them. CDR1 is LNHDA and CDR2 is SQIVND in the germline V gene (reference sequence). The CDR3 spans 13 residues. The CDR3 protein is CASNHKGGTEAFF. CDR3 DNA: TGTGCCAGTAACCACAAGGGAGGCACTGAAGCTTTCTTT.

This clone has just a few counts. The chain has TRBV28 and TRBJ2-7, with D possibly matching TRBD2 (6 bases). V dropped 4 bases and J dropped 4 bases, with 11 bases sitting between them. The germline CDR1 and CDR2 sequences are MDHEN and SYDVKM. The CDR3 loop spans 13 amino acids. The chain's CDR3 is CASSSSGHYEQYF. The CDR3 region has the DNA TGTGCCAGCAGTTCAAGCGGGCATTACGAGCAGTACTTC. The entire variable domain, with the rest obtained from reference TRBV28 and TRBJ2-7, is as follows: DVKVTQSSRYLVKRTGEKVFLECVQDMDHENMFWYRQDPGLGLRLIYFSYDVKMKEKGDIPEGYSVSREKKERFSLILESASTNQTSMYLCASSSSGHYEQYFGPGTRLTVT.

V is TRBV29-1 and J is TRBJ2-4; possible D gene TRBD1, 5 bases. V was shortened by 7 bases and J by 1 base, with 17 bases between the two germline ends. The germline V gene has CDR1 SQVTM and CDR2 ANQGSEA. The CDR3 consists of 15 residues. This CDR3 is CSAYSGNWAKNIQYF. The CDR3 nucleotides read TGCAGCGCGTACTCAGGGAATTGGGCCAAAAACATTCAGTACTTC.

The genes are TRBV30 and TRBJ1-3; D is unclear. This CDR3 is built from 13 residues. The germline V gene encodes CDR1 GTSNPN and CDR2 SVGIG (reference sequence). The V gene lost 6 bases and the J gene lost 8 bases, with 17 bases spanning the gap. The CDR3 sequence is CACHIGRGHTIYF. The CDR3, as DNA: TGTGCCTGTCACATCGGGCGGGGTCACACCATATATTTT.

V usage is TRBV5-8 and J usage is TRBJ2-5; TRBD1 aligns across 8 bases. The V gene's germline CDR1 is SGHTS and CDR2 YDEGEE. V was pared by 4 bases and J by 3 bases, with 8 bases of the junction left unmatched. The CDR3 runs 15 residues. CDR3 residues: CASSRQGSVEETQYF. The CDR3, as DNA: TGTGCCAGCAGCCGACAGGGGAGTGTAGAAGAGACCCAGTACTTC.

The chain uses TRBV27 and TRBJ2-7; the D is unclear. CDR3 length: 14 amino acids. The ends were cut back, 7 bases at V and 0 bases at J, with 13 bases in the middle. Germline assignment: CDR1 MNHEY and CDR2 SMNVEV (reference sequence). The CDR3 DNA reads TGTGCCAGCACTCCTTCTGGGCTCTCCTACGAGCAGTACTTC. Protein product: CASTPSGLSYEQYF.